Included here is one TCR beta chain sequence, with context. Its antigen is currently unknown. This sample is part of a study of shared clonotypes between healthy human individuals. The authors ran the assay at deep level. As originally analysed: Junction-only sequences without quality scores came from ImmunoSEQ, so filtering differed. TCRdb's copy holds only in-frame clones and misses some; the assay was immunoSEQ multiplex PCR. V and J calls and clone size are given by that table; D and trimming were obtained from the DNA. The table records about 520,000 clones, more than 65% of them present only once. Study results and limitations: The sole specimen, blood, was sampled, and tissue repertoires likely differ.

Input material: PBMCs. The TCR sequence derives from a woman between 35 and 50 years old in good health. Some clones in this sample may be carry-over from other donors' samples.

The CDR3 sequence is CAISPDRNEKLFF. CDR3 coding DNA: TGTGCCATCAGCCCGGACAGGAATGAAAAACTGTTTTTT. The chain carries TRBV10-3 and TRBJ1-4, with 7 nucleotides matching TRBD1. Germline CDR1 and CDR2: ENHRY and SYGVKD. V lost 6 bases to trimming and J lost 5 bases; unmatched junction nucleotides: 3. This CDR3 region has 13 residues.